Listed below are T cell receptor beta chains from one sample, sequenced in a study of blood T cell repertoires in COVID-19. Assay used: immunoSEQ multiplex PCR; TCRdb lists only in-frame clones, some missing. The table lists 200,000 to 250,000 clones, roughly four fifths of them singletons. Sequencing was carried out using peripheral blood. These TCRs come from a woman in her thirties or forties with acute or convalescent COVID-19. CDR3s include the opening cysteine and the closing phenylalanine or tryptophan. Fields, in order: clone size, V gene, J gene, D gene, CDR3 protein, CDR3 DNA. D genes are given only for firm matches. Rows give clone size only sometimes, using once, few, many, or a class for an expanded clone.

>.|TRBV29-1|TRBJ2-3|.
CSVGTRHTDTQYF
TGCAGCGTCGGGACTCGTCACACAGATACGCAGTATTTT
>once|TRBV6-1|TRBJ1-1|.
CASSDAGPAGEAFF
TGTGCCAGCAGTGACGCGGGCCCTGCGGGTGAAGCTTTCTTT
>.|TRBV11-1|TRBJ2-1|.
CASSLRQWAYNEQFF
TGTGCCAGCAGCTTAAGACAGTGGGCCTACAATGAGCAGTTCTTC
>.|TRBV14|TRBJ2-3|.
CASSPSMVADTQYF
TGTGCCAGCAGCCCAAGCATGGTAGCAGATACGCAGTATTTT
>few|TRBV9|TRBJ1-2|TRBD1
CASSPPGGFSGGYTF
TGTGCCAGCAGCCCCCCAGGGGGATTTAGTGGAGGCTACACCTTC
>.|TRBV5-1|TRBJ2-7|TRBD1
CASGLGTGEYEQYF
TGCGCCAGCGGGCTGGGGACAGGGGAGTACGAGCAGTACTTC
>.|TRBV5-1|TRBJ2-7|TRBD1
CASTQTLDRANEQYF
TGCGCCAGCACCCAAACTTTAGACAGGGCTAACGAGCAGTACTTC
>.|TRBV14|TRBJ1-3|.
CASSQVNTGNTIYF
TGTGCCAGCAGCCAAGTAAACACCGGAAACACCATATATTTT
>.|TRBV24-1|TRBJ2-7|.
CATSEEGSYEQYF
TGTGCCACCAGTGAGGAGGGATCCTACGAGCAGTACTTC
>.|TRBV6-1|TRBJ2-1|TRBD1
CASSDLSGQGGNEQFF
TGTGCCAGCAGTGACTTATCGGGACAGGGAGGTAATGAGCAGTTCTTC
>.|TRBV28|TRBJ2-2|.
CASESWRTVNTGELFF
TGTGCCAGCGAGAGTTGGCGGACAGTGAACACCGGGGAGCTGTTTTTT
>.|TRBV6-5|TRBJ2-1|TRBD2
CATGLVGNEQFF
TGTGCCACCGGACTAGTAGGCAATGAGCAGTTCTTC
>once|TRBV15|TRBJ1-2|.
CATSSWGEGHYTF
TGTGCCACCAGCTCCTGGGGGGAGGGACACTACACCTTC
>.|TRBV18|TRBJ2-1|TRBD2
CASSPPDLAGGEQFF
TGTGCCAGCTCACCACCAGATCTAGCGGGAGGTGAGCAGTTCTTC
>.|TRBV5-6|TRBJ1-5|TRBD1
CASSDDRVHQPQHF
TGTGCCAGCAGCGACGACAGGGTCCATCAGCCCCAGCATTTT
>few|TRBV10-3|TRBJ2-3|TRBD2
CAISETQRGLALTDTQYF
TGTGCCATCAGTGAGACCCAACGCGGACTAGCCCTCACAGATACGCAGTATTTT
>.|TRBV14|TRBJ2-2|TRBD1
CASSTRGGTGGIGELFF
TGTGCCAGCAGTACCAGAGGGGGGACAGGGGGTATCGGGGAGCTGTTTTTT
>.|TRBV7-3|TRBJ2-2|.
CASSLIDRETGELFF
TGTGCCAGCAGCCTAATAGACAGAGAGACCGGGGAGCTGTTTTTT
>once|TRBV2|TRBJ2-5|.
CASRPGYVQETQYF
TGTGCCAGCAGACCAGGGTACGTCCAAGAGACCCAGTACTTC
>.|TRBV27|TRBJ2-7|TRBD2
CASSPTSGPHEQYF
TGTGCCAGCAGTCCCACTAGCGGTCCCCACGAGCAGTACTTC
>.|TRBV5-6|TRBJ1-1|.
CASSLAPSSLNTEAFF
TGTGCCAGCAGCTTGGCCCCCTCGAGTTTGAACACTGAAGCTTTCTTT